The 21 T cell receptor beta chains listed next were all sequenced from one sample in a study of blood T cells in healthy people across ages. A sample-barcoded 5' primer and a J-beta primer mix were used in a second PCR of roughly 7 to 11 cycles. TCRdb re-called the 5' RACE reads with MiXCR, one entry per CDR3 protein. The sample records 450,000 to 700,000 distinct CDR3 sequences, 27% being singletons. Sequencing was carried out using blood. These receptors all come from a woman between 70 and 85 years old in good health.

A few counts support this clonotype. This chain links TRBV29-1 with TRBJ1-2; TRBD1 matches at 7 bases. Germline V gives CDR1 SQVTM, CDR2 ANQGSEA. The J segment lost 5 bases and the V segment lost 6 bases, leaving 12 bases of the junction unmatched. The CDR3 is 14 residues long. As DNA, the CDR3 is TGCAGCGTCTCCCAGGCAGGGGGGCAGTATGGCTACACCTTC. This translates into CSVSQAGGQYGYTF. The whole variable domain, filled in from reference TRBV29-1 and TRBJ1-2, reads SAVISQKPSRDICQRGTSLTIQCQVDSQVTMMFWYRQQPGQSLTLIATANQGSEATYESGFVIDKFPISRPNLTFSTLTVSNMSPEDSSIYLCSVSQAGGQYGYTFGSGTRLTVV.

This chain connects TRBV12-3 or TRBV12-4 to TRBJ1-2; 7 bases fit TRBD1. After removal of 4 bases from V and 8 bases from J, the junction contained 13 bases not matched to a gene. The CDR3 extends over 15 amino acids. The CDR3 DNA follows: TGTGCCAGCAGTTGGGCGGGACAGACCTATGCGGGCTACACCTTC. As protein: CASSWAGQTYAGYTF.

This clonotype was detected a few times. The chain uses TRBV24-1 and TRBJ2-5; a weak D match, TRBD1 (5 bases). Judging by the DNA end, TRBJ2-1 fits better; the J call may be wrong. The CDR3 is made up of 13 amino acids. CDR1 is KGHDR and CDR2 is SFDVKD in the germline V gene. The CDR3 sequence: CATRKGDGNEQFF. The CDR3 DNA reads as TGTGCCACCAGGAAAGGGGATGGGAATGAGCAGTTCTTC.

This clonotype was detected only a few times. The genes are TRBV3-1 and TRBJ2-1; D gene uncertain. CDR1 LGHDT and CDR2 YNNKEL come from the germline V gene (reference sequence). The CDR3 has 15 amino acids. V was clipped by 1 base and J by 4 bases, with 11 bases between them. The CDR3 loop reads CASSQAQRGYNEQFF. CDR3 nucleotide sequence: TGTGCCAGCAGCCAAGCCCAGCGAGGTTACAATGAGCAGTTCTTC.

The chain employs TRBV15 and TRBJ2-3; the D is unclear. The V and J ends lost 1 base and 4 bases respectively, with 6 bases between them. Germline CDR1 is LNHNV and CDR2 is YYDKDF (reference sequence). The CDR3 extends over 13 amino acids. CDR3 region: CATSRVSPDTQYF. CDR3 DNA sequence: TGTGCCACCAGCAGAGTTAGCCCAGATACGCAGTATTTT.

This clonotype was detected a few times. The chain has TRBV7-9 and TRBJ2-7, with TRBD1 matching over 8 bases. This CDR3 contains 14 residues. Germline V gene data show CDR1 as SEHNR and CDR2 as FQNEAQ (reference sequence). Trimming took 3 bases from V and 6 from J; bases not matched to a gene: 7. Here the CDR3 reads CASSLAGGEVEQYF. DNA of the CDR3: TGTGCCAGCAGCTTGGCAGGGGGCGAGGTCGAGCAGTACTTC.

The genes are TRBV2 and TRBJ1-3; no reliable D call. Germline CDR1 reads SNHLY; CDR2 reads FYNNEI. There are 15 residues in the CDR3. The ends were cut back, 5 bases at V and 0 bases at J, with 11 bases in the middle. Written as DNA, the CDR3 is TGTGCCAGCAGTCTCTCATTGAGCTCTGGAAACACCATATATTTT. Amino acids: CASSLSLSSGNTIYF.

This sequence joins TRBV4-1 and TRBJ2-1; D perhaps matches TRBD2 (5 bases). Trimming left V 4 bases short and J 3 bases short, with 10 bases between. CDR1 is MGHRA and CDR2 is YSYEKL in the germline V gene. The CDR3 contains 14 residues. The CDR3, as DNA: TGCGCCAGCAGCCGAGGGATTAACTACAATGAGCAGTTCTTC. This gives the protein CASSRGINYNEQFF.

This clonotype was counted only a few times. The chain links TRBV9 to TRBJ1-2; 9 bases align to TRBD1. The germline CDR1 and CDR2 sequences are SGDLS and YYNGEE. The CDR3 runs 14 residues. The J segment lost 2 bases and the V segment lost 3 bases, leaving 2 bases of the junction unmatched. The CDR3 DNA follows: TGTGCCAGCAGCGAGGGACAGGGCAACTATGGCTACACCTTC. Protein product: CASSEGQGNYGYTF.

This clonotype has a handful of counts. V gene TRBV9 combines with J gene TRBJ1-2; perhaps TRBD1 as D (6 bases). Germline V gene lookup returns CDR1 SGDLS and CDR2 YYNGEE. CDR3 length: 14 amino acids. V was cut by 4 bases and J by 4 bases, with 14 bases left in between. The CDR3, as DNA: TGTGCCAGCAGCCCCCGGGGCAGGGGCTATGGCTACACCTTC. The encoded protein is CASSPRGRGYGYTF.

J is TRBJ2-7 and V is TRBV6-2 or TRBV6-3; 8 bases align to TRBD1. V was pared by 2 bases and J by 0 bases, with 9 bases of the junction left unmatched. Germline CDR1 reads MNHEY; CDR2 reads SVGEGT. This CDR3 spans 17 amino acids. CDR3 sequence reads: CASSYPSTGGYSYEQYF. The CDR3 region has the DNA TGTGCCAGCAGTTACCCATCTACAGGGGGTTACTCCTACGAGCAGTACTTC.

The rearrangement joins TRBV5-1 to TRBJ2-3; the match to TRBD2 covers 9 bases. CDR3 length: 16 residues. After removal of 4 bases from V and 6 bases from J, the junction contained 12 bases not matched to a gene. CDR1 and CDR2 (germline): SGHRS, YFSETQ. CDR3: CASSPAVAGVWDTQYF. The CDR3 nucleotides read TGCGCCAGCAGCCCAGCAGTAGCGGGGGTTTGGGATACGCAGTATTTT.

This clonotype was seen only a few times. This chain joins TRBV29-1 and TRBJ1-2; D not certain. Germline V gives CDR1 SQVTM, CDR2 ANQGSEA. Trimming stripped 0 bases from V and 8 bases from J, with 4 bases between. This CDR3 is 10 amino acids long. DNA of the CDR3: TGCAGCGTTGAAGAGAGAGGCTACACCTTC. Protein sequence: CSVEERGYTF. Together with reference TRBV29-1 and TRBJ1-2, the CDR3 gives the full variable domain: SAVISQKPSRDICQRGTSLTIQCQVDSQVTMMFWYRQQPGQSLTLIATANQGSEATYESGFVIDKFPISRPNLTFSTLTVSNMSPEDSSIYLCSVEERGYTFGSGTRLTVV.

This chain joins TRBV7-2 and TRBJ1-2; D remains ambiguous. V was cut by 2 bases and J by 2 bases, with 15 bases left in between. This CDR3 region has 16 residues. Looked up from germline, CDR1 is SGHTA and CDR2 is FQGNSA. The CDR3 sequence is CASSLSSAGSNYGYTF. The CDR3 nucleotides are TGTGCCAGCAGCTTAAGTTCAGCCGGTAGCAACTATGGCTACACCTTC.

For the CDR3, the DNA is TGCAGCGTTGATGAAGTGACAGATACGCAGTATTTT. Translated: CSVDEVTDTQYF. The J gene is TRBJ2-3, the V gene TRBV29-1; the D is unclear. V lost 3 bases and J 3 bases, leaving 7 bases between the germline ends. Germline V gene data show CDR1 as SQVTM and CDR2 as ANQGSEA. This CDR3 is built from 12 residues.

The V call is TRBV20-1, the J call TRBJ2-1, with 9 bases that match TRBD2. V shed 4 bases and J 7 bases; nucleotides not matched to a gene: 11. This CDR3 has 15 residues. Per the germline V gene, CDR1 is DFQATT and CDR2 is SNEGSKA (reference sequence). CDR3 loop: CSATIPGLAGNEQFF. For the CDR3, the DNA is TGCAGTGCTACGATTCCGGGACTAGCAGGGAATGAGCAGTTCTTC.

In its sample, this clonotype was seen a few times. This sequence joins TRBV24-1 and TRBJ2-1; TRBD2 agrees at 7 bases. This CDR3 is built from 13 residues. CDR1 and CDR2 from the germline V gene are KGHDR and SFDVKD. V lost 6 bases, J lost 2 bases, and 0 bases stayed unmatched. The CDR3 DNA sequence: TGTGCCACCAGTACTAGCGCCTACAATGAGCAGTTCTTC. Its translation: CATSTSAYNEQFF.

This clonotype came up once. The chain is built from TRBV18 and TRBJ1-5, with 9 positions matching TRBD1. Germline V CDR1 and CDR2: KGHSH, LQKENI. Unmatched junction bases numbered 8, after V lost 5 bases and J lost 6 bases. The CDR3 extends over 15 amino acids. The CDR3 is CASSATDRGIQPQHF. The DNA of the CDR3 is TGTGCCAGCTCAGCGACGGACAGGGGAATTCAGCCCCAGCATTTT.

The J gene is TRBJ1-2, the V gene TRBV21-1. TRBV21-1 is described as a pseudogene. The CDR3 has 12 amino acids. The CDR3 reads CRPDIPHYGYTF. As DNA, the CDR3 is TGTAGACCCGATATTCCGCACTATGGCTACACCTTC.

This clonotype was counted only a few times. The V call is TRBV7-7, the J call TRBJ2-2; D gene uncertain. Germline CDR1 reads SSHAT; CDR2 reads FNYEAQ (reference sequence). The CDR3 has 13 amino acids. The V gene lost 4 bases and the J gene lost 5 bases, with 8 bases spanning the gap. The CDR3 DNA sequence: TGTGCCAGCAGCTCGACAACAACCGGGGAGCTGTTTTTT. Its protein product is CASSSTTTGELFF. Supplemented by reference TRBV7-7 and TRBJ2-2, the full variable domain reads GAGVSQSPRYKVTKRGQDVTLRCDPISSHATLYWYQQALGQGPEFLTYFNYEAQPDKSGLPSDRFSAERPEGSISTLTIQRTEQRDSAMYRCASSSTTTGELFFGEGSRLTVL.

This clonotype was detected only a few times. Likely a read error: the CDR3 ends without its conserved phenylalanine or tryptophan. In DNA, the CDR3 is TGCAGTGTTTTGACTAGCGGGGTAAATGAGCAGTTCCTC. It encodes CSVLTSGVNEQFL. The chain links TRBV20-1 to TRBJ2-1; 11 nucleotides align to TRBD2. V lost 7 bases, J lost 7 bases, and 6 bases stayed unmatched. This CDR3 comprises 13 residues. Germline CDR1 DFQATT, CDR2 SNEGSKA (reference sequence).